The clone carrying this TCR beta chain was found a few times. Its specificity is unknown. This sample was included in a study of human T cells and chemical hapten exposure. Findings of the study overall: After DPC sensitization, TCRs above 1 in 1000 frequency showed no change.

The CDR3 is 17 residues long. The germline CDR1 and CDR2 sequences are SGHRS and YFSETQ. V shed 1 base, J shed 2 bases, and the junction held 9 bases outside the gene matches. Time point given: pre-sensitization, week 0. Stated treatment: therapeutic diphenylcyclopropenone sensitization with weekly scalp DPC. Before extraction, the whole blood was not fractionated, and total RNA was taken from it. Within the library, unique molecular identifiers were attached to each individual cDNA molecule. Each CDR3 protein is one row after TCRdb ran MiXCR on the RACE reads. This table has about 250,000 distinct CDR3 sequences, 7.5% to 9% appearing once.

The chain carries TRBV5-1 and TRBJ1-5, with TRBD1 matching 7 bases. Sequencing was performed on whole blood, taken in connection with sensitization to the hapten diphenylcyclopropenone (DPC). The clonotype comes from a man younger than 30 with alopecia areata. Some clones in this sample may be carry-over from other donors' samples. Here the CDR3 DNA reads TGCGCCAGCAGCTTGACAGGGGTCACGGGAGGCAATCAGCCCCAGCATTTT. It specifies CASSLTGVTGGNQPQHF.